This T cell receptor (beta chain) originates from a study of PD-L1 blockade in urothelial cancer. Whole-study context: Dosed intravenously at 1,200 mg every 3 weeks, atezolizumab was initiated by patients around 2014.

The assay was immunoSEQ multiplex PCR, and TCRdb's table has in-frame clones only and misses some. There are approximately 46,000 clones in the sample; about 80% occur only once, and 2.5% to 3% lies in the top ten. This CDR3 contains 15 residues. CDR1 is MDHEN, CDR2 SYDVKM, per germline. With 5 bases removed from V and 0 bases from J, the gap between germline ends came to 11 bases. The specimen was PBMCs, collected around atezolizumab (anti-PD-L1) treatment. The TCR originated in a man in his 70s with urothelial cancer. This chain links TRBV28 with TRBJ1-5, with unresolved D. The CDR3 bases are TGTGCCAGCAGTCCCCGTACAGCTAGCAATCAGCCCCAGCATTTT. Translation: CASSPRTASNQPQHF.